The 14 T cell receptor beta chains below were found in one sample sequenced in a study of blood T cell repertoires in COVID-19. The assay was immunoSEQ multiplex PCR, and TCRdb's table has in-frame clones only and misses some. Here the sample spans about 83,000 clones, 70% to 90% being singletons. Source material: peripheral blood. All receptors come from an elderly woman in a cohort sampled during active or convalescent COVID-19.

The chain recombines TRBV18 with TRBJ1-1; 11 bases align to TRBD1. J was trimmed by 5 bases and V by 4 bases; bases with no gene match: 6. Looked up from germline, CDR1 is KGHSH and CDR2 is LQKENI. The CDR3 is 15 residues long. The CDR3, as DNA: TGTGCCAGCTCACTTCCTGGACAGGGGGCTACTGAAGCTTTCTTT. Protein product: CASSLPGQGATEAFF.

This chain connects TRBV2 to TRBJ2-3, with a tentative D call TRBD2 (5 bases). V lost 2 bases and J 1 base, leaving 10 bases between the germline ends. This CDR3 comprises 15 residues. Germline CDR1 is SNHLY and CDR2 is FYNNEI. The CDR3 loop reads CASSEQRLGTDTQYF. For the CDR3, the DNA is TGTGCCAGCAGTGAACAGCGGCTGGGCACAGATACGCAGTATTTT.

The V gene is TRBV11-1, the J gene TRBJ2-7; TRBD2 aligns across 13 bases. V dropped 3 bases and J dropped 5; count of bases not matched to a gene: 1. Germline values: CDR1 SGHAT, CDR2 FQDESV (reference sequence). CDR3 length equals 14 residues. The CDR3 nucleotides are TGTGCCAGCAGCTTTACTAGCGGGAGGGACGAGCAGTACTTC. Translating gives CASSFTSGRDEQYF.

V and J are TRBV18 and TRBJ2-7, with 9 bases lining up with TRBD1. V was clipped by 1 base and J by 0 bases; unmatched bases: 7. The CDR3 sequence is 17 residues long. Germline assignment: CDR1 KGHSH and CDR2 LQKENI. CDR3 loop: CASSPLQRDRVSYEQYF. CDR3 coding DNA: TGTGCCAGCTCACCACTTCAGCGGGACAGGGTCTCCTACGAGCAGTACTTC.

The CDR3 spells CASSAPGQGSPGELFF. CDR3 DNA sequence: TGTGCCAGCAGCGCTCCGGGACAGGGAAGCCCCGGGGAGCTGTTTTTT. The chain has TRBV11-2 and TRBJ2-2, with 9 bases that match TRBD1. The V segment lost 5 bases and the J segment 6 bases; nucleotides outside the gene matches: 10. Per the germline V gene, CDR1 is SGHAT and CDR2 is FQNNGV. The CDR3 runs to 16 residues.

The J gene is TRBJ2-1, the V gene TRBV11-3, with 13 bases that match TRBD2. The CDR3 consists of 20 residues. J lost 8 bases, V lost 5 bases, and 21 bases had no gene match. Germline assignment: CDR1 SGHNT and CDR2 YENEEA. The CDR3: CASSHPQDRLAGGVLDEQFF. The CDR3 DNA follows: TGTGCCAGCAGCCACCCACAGGATCGACTAGCGGGAGGAGTCTTGGATGAGCAGTTCTTC.

The chain couples TRBV18 to TRBJ1-1; D gene unclear. In germline, CDR1 is KGHSH, CDR2 LQKENI. CDR3 length: 15 amino acids. Trimming shortened V by 1 base and J by 6 bases, and 15 bases separated the two germline ends. In nucleotides, the CDR3 is TGTGCCAGCTCACCACTCTTTGCGGTTGGATCTGAAGCTTTCTTT. It encodes CASSPLFAVGSEAFF. Filled out from reference TRBV18 and TRBJ1-1, the complete variable domain reads NAGVMQNPRHLVRRRGQEARLRCSPMKGHSHVYWYRQLPEEGLKFMVYLQKENIIDESGMPKERFSAEFPKEGPSILRIQQVVRGDSAAYFCASSPLFAVGSEAFFGQGTRLTVV.

V usage is TRBV25-1 and J usage is TRBJ2-1; 11 bases align to TRBD2. Germline lookup yields CDR1 MGHDK and CDR2 SYGVNS. V dropped 4 bases and J dropped 5; count of bases not matched to a gene: 7. The CDR3 sequence is 16 residues long. CDR3 protein: CASSAGTSGPDNEQFF. In nucleotides, the CDR3 is TGTGCCAGCAGTGCCGGGACTAGCGGACCTGACAATGAGCAGTTCTTC.

CDR3 in DNA: TGTGCCTGGAGCGAGGCGCAGTTTTATGGCTACACCTTC. Translation: CAWSEAQFYGYTF. The chain has TRBV30 and TRBJ1-2; D unclear. V was cut by 3 bases and J by 5 bases, with 13 bases left in between. The CDR3 is made up of 13 amino acids. CDR1 and CDR2 from the germline V gene are GTSNPN and SVGIG (reference sequence).

The chain employs TRBV5-6 and TRBJ2-5; possibly TRBD1 for D (6 bases). The V end lost 4 bases, the J end lost 6 bases, and 22 bases lay between the germline ends. Germline CDR1 and CDR2: SGHDT and YYEEEE. The CDR3 totals 16 residues. The CDR3 DNA reads TGTGCCAGCAGCAGACGGACAGTCCTCCTCAGGCAGACCCAGTACTTC. Protein product: CASSRRTVLLRQTQYF.

The gene calls are TRBV28 and TRBJ2-4; 7 bases align to TRBD2. With 4 bases clipped from V and 0 bases from J, the junction kept 3 bases outside the gene matches. Germline V CDR1 and CDR2: MDHEN, SYDVKM. This CDR3 is 15 amino acids long. The CDR3 DNA reads as TGTGCCAGCAGTTCTAGCGGAGTAGCCAAAAACATTCAGTACTTC. This sequence encodes CASSSSGVAKNIQYF.

The chain is built from TRBV5-1 and TRBJ2-3, with no clear D. The CDR3 runs 15 residues. Germline lookup yields CDR1 SGHRS and CDR2 YFSETQ. Trimming shortened V by 4 bases and J by 1 base, and 13 bases separated the two germline ends. CDR3 DNA sequence: TGCGCCAGCAGCCTCATACCACAAGGCACAGATACGCAGTATTTT. It translates to CASSLIPQGTDTQYF.

This chain uses TRBV28 with TRBJ1-2, with D possibly being TRBD1 (6 bases). V lost 2 bases to trimming and J lost 8 bases, with 12 bases between them. The germline V gene encodes CDR1 MDHEN and CDR2 SYDVKM. The length of the CDR3 is 13 residues. CDR3 loop: CASSLGTSKGYTF. The CDR3 bases are TGTGCCAGCAGTTTAGGGACAAGCAAAGGCTACACCTTC.

Ten or more counts support this clone. This chain joins TRBV9 and TRBJ2-5; 10 nucleotides match TRBD2. This CDR3 contains 12 residues. V lost 3 bases and J lost 11; bases outside the gene matches: 4. Germline lookup yields CDR1 SGDLS and CDR2 YYNGEE. CDR3 coding DNA: TGTGCCAGCAGCGCTAGCGGGGGAAATCAGTACTTC. It translates to CASSASGGNQYF.